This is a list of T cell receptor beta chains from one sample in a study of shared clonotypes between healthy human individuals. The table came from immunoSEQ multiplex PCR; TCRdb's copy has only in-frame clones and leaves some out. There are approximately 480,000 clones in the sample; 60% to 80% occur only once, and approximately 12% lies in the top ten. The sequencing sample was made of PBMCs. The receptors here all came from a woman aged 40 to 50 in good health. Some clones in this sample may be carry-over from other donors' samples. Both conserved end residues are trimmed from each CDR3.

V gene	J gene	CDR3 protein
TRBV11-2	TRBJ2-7	ASSLSPDRGYEQY
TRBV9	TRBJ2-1	ASSGLADNEQF
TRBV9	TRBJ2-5	ASSARARLKVETQY
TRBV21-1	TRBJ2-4	ASSKLASKNIQY
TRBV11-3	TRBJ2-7	ASSSPSDRKAYEQY
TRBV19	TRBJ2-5	ASSTGTGGGETQY
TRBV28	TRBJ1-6	ASRIQGQGNSPLH
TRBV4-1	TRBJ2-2	ASSQASQGAAGELF
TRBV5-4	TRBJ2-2	ASSYYGRQANTGELF
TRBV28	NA	ASSLSGTFTFNTYEQY
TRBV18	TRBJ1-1	ASSPGQGEAF
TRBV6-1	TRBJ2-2	ASSESLGGANTGELF
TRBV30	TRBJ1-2	AWSGGDYGYT
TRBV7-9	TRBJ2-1	ASSRTLGEQF
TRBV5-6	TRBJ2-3	ASSSRVADTQY
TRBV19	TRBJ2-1	ASRRAGTSGDSEQF
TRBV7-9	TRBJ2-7	ASSFGPYEQY
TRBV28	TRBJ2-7	ASKPGDRGAEQY
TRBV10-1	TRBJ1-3	ASSEGGGSNSGNTIY
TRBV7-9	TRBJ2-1	ASSLATQADYNEQF
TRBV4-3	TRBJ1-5	ASPGPYSPWSNQPQH
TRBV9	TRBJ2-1	ASSPQVGGYNEQF
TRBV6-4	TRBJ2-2	ASSPVSDSPKLF
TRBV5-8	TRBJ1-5	ASSLLRNSNQPQH
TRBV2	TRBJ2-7	ASTQGSSSYEQY
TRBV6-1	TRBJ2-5	ASSRTTGPETQY
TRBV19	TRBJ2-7	ASSMRLAGALSSYEQY
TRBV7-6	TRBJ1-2	ASSLEPGPGRYT
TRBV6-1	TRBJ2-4	ASSEGTLASY
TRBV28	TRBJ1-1	ASSLYQDGMTEAF
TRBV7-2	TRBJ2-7	ASSFRTRTPI
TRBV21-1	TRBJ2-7	ASSGRSQREQAAYEQY
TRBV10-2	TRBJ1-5	ASSGQGWGQPQH
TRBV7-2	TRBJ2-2	ASSLMEDPGELF
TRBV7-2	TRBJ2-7	ASSLGLGLAGAYEQY
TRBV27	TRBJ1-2	ASSPSGPYGYT
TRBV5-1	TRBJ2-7	ASSFPRLAGGYSSYEQY
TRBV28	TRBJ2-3	ASSWTSTDTQY
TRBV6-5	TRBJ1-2	ASSRRVDYGYT
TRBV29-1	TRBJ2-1	SVWDSSSYNEQF
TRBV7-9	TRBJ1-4	ASSRGRARELF
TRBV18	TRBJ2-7	ASSLNGRSYEQY
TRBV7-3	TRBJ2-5	ASSELAGGGETQY
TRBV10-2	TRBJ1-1	ASSEPSGGYTEAF
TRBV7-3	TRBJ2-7	ASSYGLGGRNEQY
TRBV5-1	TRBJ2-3	ASSLPSGRAADTQY
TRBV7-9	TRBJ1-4	ASSWGQGVEKLF
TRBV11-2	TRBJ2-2	ASSLTPTWSAGELF
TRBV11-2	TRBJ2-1	ASSPYYNEQF
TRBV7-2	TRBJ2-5	ASSLAGAETQY
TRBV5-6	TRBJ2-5	ASSLAVGETQY
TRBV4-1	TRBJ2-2	ASSRVAGVLPGELF
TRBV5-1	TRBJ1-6	ASSLVGARYNSPLH
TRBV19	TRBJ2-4	ASSQRAWENIQY
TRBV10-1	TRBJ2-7	ASSVLGDGEQY